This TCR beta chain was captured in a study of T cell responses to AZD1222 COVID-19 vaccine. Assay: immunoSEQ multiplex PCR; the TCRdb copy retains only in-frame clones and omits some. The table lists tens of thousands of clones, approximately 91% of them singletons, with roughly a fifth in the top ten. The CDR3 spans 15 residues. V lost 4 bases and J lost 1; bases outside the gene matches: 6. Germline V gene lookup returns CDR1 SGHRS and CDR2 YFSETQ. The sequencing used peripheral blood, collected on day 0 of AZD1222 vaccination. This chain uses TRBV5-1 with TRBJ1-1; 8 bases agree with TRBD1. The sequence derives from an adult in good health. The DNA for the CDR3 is TGCGCCAGCAGCCAACCGGACAGGGAGAACACTGAAGCTTTCTTT. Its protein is CASSQPDRENTEAFF. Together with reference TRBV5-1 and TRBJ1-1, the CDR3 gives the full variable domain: KAGVTQTPRYLIKTRGQQVTLSCSPISGHRSVSWYQQTPGQGLQFLFEYFSETQRNKGNFPGRFSGRQFSNSRSEMNVSTLELGDSALYLCASSQPDRENTEAFFGQGTRLTVV.